These 5 T cell receptor beta chains were sequenced from one sample in a study of post-analysis software for immune sequencing data. The study's findings and limits: Patients carried several TRBV segments more frequently than controls did, and TRBV5-6, TRBV5-1 and TRBV20-1 were among them.

Antigen specificity for these receptors is unknown. Unique molecular identifiers were present in the TCR beta cDNA libraries. TCRdb passed the PCR reads through MiXCR, listing each CDR3 protein once. The sample consists of roughly 430,000 distinct CDR3 sequences, approximately 39% of them appearing once. Sequencing was carried out using blood. These receptors were obtained from a girl aged 2 to 10 with multiple sclerosis.

For the CDR3, the DNA is TGCAGTGCTAGAGAAGTACGGACCGTCGGGGAGACCCAGTACTTC. Translation: CSAREVRTVGETQYF. The chain is built from TRBV20-1 and TRBJ2-5, with D unresolved. V was shortened by 0 bases and J by 5 bases, with 16 bases between the two germline ends. Germline CDR1 DFQATT, CDR2 SNEGSKA (reference sequence). The CDR3 contains 15 residues.

The genes are TRBV27 and TRBJ2-1; no clear D gene. Between the trimmed V and J ends, which lost 2 bases and 12 bases, there was a span of 23 bases. Germline-derived CDR1 and CDR2 are MNHEY and SMNVEV (reference sequence). This CDR3 spans 16 amino acids. CDR3 in amino acids: CASSLKSRTPILGQFF. Here the CDR3 DNA reads TGTGCCAGCAGTTTAAAGAGCCGCACCCCTATATTAGGGCAGTTCTTC.

For the CDR3, the DNA is TGCAGTGCTCGAGGAGAAACTAATGAAAAACTGTTTTTT. The encoded protein is CSARGETNEKLFF. V is TRBV20-1 and J is TRBJ1-4; the D is unclear. This CDR3 is 13 amino acids long. From germline, CDR1 is DFQATT and CDR2 SNEGSKA (reference sequence). Trimming cost V 5 bases and J 1 base, with 8 bases left between them.

The sample holds many counts of this clonotype. The chain links TRBV12-3 or TRBV12-4 to TRBJ1-4; the D is unclear. Trimming cost V 4 bases and J 7 bases, with 16 bases left between them. The CDR3 length is 15 residues. CDR3 in amino acids: CASSYEGVWGEKLFF. The CDR3 DNA sequence: TGTGCCAGCAGTTACGAGGGTGTTTGGGGTGAAAAACTGTTTTTT.

The CDR3 loop is CASSSQGEGREQYF. For the CDR3, the DNA is TGTGCCAGCAGTTCCCAGGGGGAGGGCCGCGAGCAGTACTTC. The chain links TRBV6-6 to TRBJ2-5, with D tentatively TRBD1 or TRBD2 (7 bases each). Gene TRBJ2-7 matches the end of the DNA better, so the J call may be wrong. The CDR3 contains 14 residues. Germline CDR1 and CDR2: MNHNY and SVGAGI (reference sequence).